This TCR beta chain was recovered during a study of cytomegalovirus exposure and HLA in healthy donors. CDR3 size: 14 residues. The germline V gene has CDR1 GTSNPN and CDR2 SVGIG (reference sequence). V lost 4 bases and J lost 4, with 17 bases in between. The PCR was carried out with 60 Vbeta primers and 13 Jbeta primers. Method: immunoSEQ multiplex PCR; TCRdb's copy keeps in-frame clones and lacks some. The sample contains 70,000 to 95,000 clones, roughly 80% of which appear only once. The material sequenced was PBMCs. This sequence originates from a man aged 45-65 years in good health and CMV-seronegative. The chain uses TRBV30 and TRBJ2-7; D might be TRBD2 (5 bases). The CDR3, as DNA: TGTGCCTGGACTCGGGCGGGCTTGGGATACGAGCAGTACTTC. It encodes CAWTRAGLGYEQYF.